This T cell receptor (beta chain) was obtained from a study of blood T cell repertoires in COVID-19. At the level of the study: Sources were T cells, B-cell-depleted T cells, or PBMCs; the material itself was cDNA or gDNA.

TCRdb's table, derived via immunoSEQ multiplex PCR, lists solely in-frame clones and lacks some. The table shows about 250,000 clones, with around nine tenths occurring only once. J lost 2 bases, V lost 3 bases, and 5 bases had no gene match. Per the germline V gene, CDR1 is SGHRS and CDR2 is YFSETQ. The CDR3 spans 15 residues. The sequence was obtained from a woman aged 55 to 70 who had recovered from COVID-19. The chain employs TRBV5-1 and TRBJ1-2; 9 nucleotides line up with TRBD1. What was sequenced was peripheral blood. CDR3 sequence reads: CASSYGQGWNYGYTF. CDR3 in DNA: TGCGCCAGCAGCTATGGACAGGGGTGGAACTATGGCTACACCTTC. Full variable domain (outside the CDR3, taken from reference TRBV5-1 and TRBJ1-2): KAGVTQTPRYLIKTRGQQVTLSCSPISGHRSVSWYQQTPGQGLQFLFEYFSETQRNKGNFPGRFSGRQFSNSRSEMNVSTLELGDSALYLCASSYGQGWNYGYTFGSGTRLTVV.